This T cell receptor beta chain was sequenced in a study of vaccination and CD4 T cells after COVID-19. As for this clonotype: The antigen remains unidentified.

Treatment denoted: approximately 10-day PBMC culture with coronavirus spike peptide pools or control peptides (ViraFEST assay). Each well held roughly 2 million PBMCs in IL-2 (around 10 IU/ml) medium with about 9.6 ug/ml peptide pools. CDR1 and CDR2 from the germline V gene are SGHVS and FNYEAQ. The length of the CDR3 is 15 residues. V lost 3 bases and J 5 bases, leaving 16 bases between the germline ends. Cultured CD4+ T cell DNA underwent sequencing with the Oncomine TCR Beta short-read assay. Using the QIAamp micro DNA kit, genomic DNA was extracted from the CD4+ T cells that had been cultured. In TCRdb, the PCR reads were re-called with MiXCR into one record per CDR3 protein. The sample has 13,000 to 15,000 distinct CDR3 sequences, roughly 50% seen once.

The source material was cultured CD4+ T cells from blood, sampled after SARS-CoV-2 vaccination. This chain connects TRBV7-6 to TRBJ2-5; D may be TRBD2 (6 bases). The origin of this receptor is a human donor with COVID-19. This chain's CDR3 is CASSFGKLAHETQYF. The CDR3 nucleotides read TGTGCCAGCAGCTTCGGGAAACTAGCTCACGAGACCCAGTACTTC.